The clone carrying this T cell receptor beta chain was seen only a few times. Antigen: not known. These data come from a study of T-cell memory formation after mild COVID-19. Regarding the study as a whole: The study found contracting CD4+ clones mainly in CM and EM and contracting CD8+ clones in EMRA. While clones contracting from day 15 to 85 were balanced between CD4 and CD8, later expanders leaned CD4+. Certain responding clones were present in pre-infection memory, suggesting participation of cross-reactive memory.

Looked up from germline, CDR1 is SGHTA and CDR2 is FQGTGA. The CDR3 runs 15 residues. V dropped 0 bases and J dropped 4; count of bases not matched to a gene: 1. TCRdb recomputed calls from the 5' RACE reads with MiXCR, one row per CDR3 protein. The data show nearly 250,000 distinct CDR3 sequences, 15% seen once. The J gene is TRBJ2-5, the V gene TRBV7-3, with 11 bases that match TRBD2. Sequencing input: PBMCs or a T cell subset sorted from them (not recorded which). The TCR was taken from an adult woman who had mild COVID-19 (a few samples of this study predate the infection). Cell type and time point are not known. CDR3 sequence (DNA): TGTGCCAGCAGCTTAACGACTAGCGGGACAGAGACCCAGTACTTC. Its translation is CASSLTTSGTETQYF.